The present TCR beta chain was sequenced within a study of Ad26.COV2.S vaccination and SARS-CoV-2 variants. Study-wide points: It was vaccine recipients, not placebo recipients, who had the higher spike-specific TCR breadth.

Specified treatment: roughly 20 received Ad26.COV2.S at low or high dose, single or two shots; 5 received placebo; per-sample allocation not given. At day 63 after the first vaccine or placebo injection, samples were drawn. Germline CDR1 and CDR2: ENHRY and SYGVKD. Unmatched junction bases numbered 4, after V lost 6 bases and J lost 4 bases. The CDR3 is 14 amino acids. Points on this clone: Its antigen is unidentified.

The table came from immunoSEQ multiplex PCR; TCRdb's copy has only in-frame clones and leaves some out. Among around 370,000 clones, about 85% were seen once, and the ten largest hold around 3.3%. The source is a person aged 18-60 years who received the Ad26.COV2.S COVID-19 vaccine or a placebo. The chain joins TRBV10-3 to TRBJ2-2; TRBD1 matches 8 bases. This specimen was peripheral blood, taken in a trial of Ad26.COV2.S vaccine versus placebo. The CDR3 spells CAIRATGATGELFF. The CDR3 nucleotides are TGTGCCATCAGGGCGACAGGGGCCACCGGGGAGCTGTTTTTT.